These 32 T cell receptor beta chains came from one sample sequenced in a study of blood T cell repertoires in COVID-19. Clones were sequenced by immunoSEQ multiplex PCR, and TCRdb holds only the in-frame ones, with some missing. The top ten clones hold 6.5% of a sample with about 180,000 clones, around 80% of them seen once. Input material: peripheral blood. These receptors all stem from a man between 65 and 80 years old with active or convalescent COVID-19.

This chain connects TRBV10-1 to TRBJ2-3, with 8 bases fitting TRBD2. CDR1 WNHNN and CDR2 SYGVQD come from the germline V gene (reference sequence). Trimming took 5 bases from V and 0 from J; bases not matched to a gene: 7. The CDR3 contains 16 residues. The CDR3 coding sequence is TGCGCCAGCAGTAAAACTAGCGGAAAAAGCACAGATACGCAGTATTTT. Translated, it gives CASSKTSGKSTDTQYF.

V and J are TRBV7-2 and TRBJ2-7, with a possible D match to TRBD1 (6 bases). V lost 3 bases to trimming and J lost 2 bases, with 11 bases between them. CDR1 is SGHTA and CDR2 is FQGNSA in the germline V gene. The CDR3 is 14 residues long. The CDR3, as DNA: TGTGCCAGCAGCTTGGACAGACAAACCTACGAGCAGTACTTC. Its protein is CASSLDRQTYEQYF.

The V gene is TRBV12-3 or TRBV12-4, the J gene TRBJ1-1, with D uncertain. The CDR3 runs to 13 residues. V was cut by 6 bases and J by 1 base, with 9 bases left in between. CDR3 nucleotides: TGTGCCAGCAGCCGCGGCCGGAACACTGAAGCTTTCTTT. It is translated as CASSRGRNTEAFF.

V and J are TRBV5-1 and TRBJ2-3, with TRBD1 identical over 7 bases. The germline gives CDR1 SGHRS, CDR2 YFSETQ. CDR3 length equals 14 residues. J gave up 0 bases and V 4 bases, and 2 bases lay outside the gene matches. This chain's CDR3 is CASSTGQSTDTQYF. The CDR3 coding sequence is TGCGCCAGCAGCACGGGACAGAGCACAGATACGCAGTATTTT.

V gene TRBV7-2 combines with J gene TRBJ2-1; D remains unclear. V was shortened by 1 base and J by 6 bases, with 7 bases between the two germline ends. The CDR3 has 13 amino acids. Germline CDR1 is SGHTA and CDR2 is FQGNSA. CDR3 region: CASSLGYFNEQFF. CDR3 bases: TGTGCCAGCAGCTTAGGCTATTTCAATGAGCAGTTCTTC.

This clone was picked up a small number of times. The J gene is TRBJ1-2, the V gene TRBV7-2, with 7 bases aligning to TRBD1. The CDR3 has 15 amino acids. The V gene's germline CDR1 is SGHTA and CDR2 FQGNSA. V gave up 3 bases and J gave up 0 bases; unmatched junction bases: 4. CDR3 in amino acids: CASSFTGQANYGYTF. The CDR3 DNA follows: TGTGCCAGCAGCTTTACCGGACAGGCTAACTATGGCTACACCTTC.

The CDR3 DNA sequence: TGTGCCAGCAGCCAAGGCGGAGACATGTGGACAACAGATACGCAGTATTTT. Its protein product is CASSQGGDMWTTDTQYF. The rearrangement uses TRBV3-1 (or the pseudogene TRBV3-2) and TRBJ2-3; perhaps TRBD1 as D (5 bases). Germline-derived CDR1 and CDR2 are LGHDT and YNNKEL (reference sequence). With 1 base removed from V and 3 bases from J, the gap between germline ends came to 17 bases. CDR3 length: 17 amino acids.

The V gene is TRBV4-3, the J gene TRBJ1-6; 11 nucleotides line up with TRBD1. The CDR3 is made up of 16 amino acids. Germline CDR1 and CDR2: LGHNA and YSLEER. The V segment lost 4 bases and the J segment 9 bases; nucleotides outside the gene matches: 8. CDR3 loop: CASSPDRGRLSSPLHF. In DNA form, the CDR3 reads TGCGCCAGCAGCCCGGACAGGGGGCGTTTAAGTTCACCCCTCCACTTT.

The chain combines TRBV19 with TRBJ2-7; 7 bases align to TRBD1. Germline V gene lookup returns CDR1 LNHDA and CDR2 SQIVND (reference sequence). V lost 1 base, J lost 3 bases, and 6 bases stayed unmatched. There are 15 residues in the CDR3. The CDR3 sequence is CASSIGPGGFYEQYF. DNA for the CDR3: TGTGCCAGTAGTATAGGTCCAGGGGGTTTCTACGAGCAGTACTTC.

The CDR3 DNA reads as TGTGCCAGCAGTGAAGCCGCACTTAGCAATCAGCCCCAGCATTTT. Translated, it gives CASSEAALSNQPQHF. The J gene is TRBJ1-5, the V gene TRBV2; D remains ambiguous. There are 15 residues in the CDR3. V was cut by 0 bases and J by 0 bases, with 6 bases left in between. Germline V gene lookup returns CDR1 SNHLY and CDR2 FYNNEI. The full variable domain, completed using reference TRBV2 and TRBJ1-5, is EPEVTQTPSHQVTQMGQEVILRCVPISNHLYFYWYRQILGQKVEFLVSFYNNEISEKSEIFDDQFSVERPDGSNFTLKIRSTKLEDSAMYFCASSEAALSNQPQHFGDGTRLSIL.

V is TRBV11-2 and J is TRBJ2-5, with a weak D call TRBD2 (6 bases). The V and J ends lost 3 bases and 0 bases respectively, with 11 bases between them. Germline V gene sequence: CDR1 SGHAT, CDR2 FQNNGV. The CDR3 totals 15 residues. The DNA for the CDR3 is TGTGCCAGCAGCTTGGGGCCGGGGGACCAAGAGACCCAGTACTTC. Its protein product is CASSLGPGDQETQYF.

The V call is TRBV29-1, the J call TRBJ2-3, with 8 bases that match TRBD2. J gave up 5 bases and V 5 bases, and 6 bases lay outside the gene matches. Germline loops: CDR1 SQVTM, CDR2 ANQGSEA. This CDR3 spans 13 amino acids. CDR3 protein: CSVSGGLVDTQYF. The CDR3, as DNA: TGCAGCGTTAGCGGGGGTTTAGTAGATACGCAGTATTTT.

CDR3 bases: TGTGCCAGCAGTGACAGCCAAGAGACCCAGTACTTC. This sequence encodes CASSDSQETQYF. The V call is TRBV6-1, the J call TRBJ2-5; D gene unclear. Germline V gives CDR1 MNHNS, CDR2 SASEGT. The V gene lost 3 bases and the J gene lost 1 base, with 3 bases spanning the gap. This CDR3 has 12 residues.

This chain joins TRBV6-1 and TRBJ2-7; TRBD2 matches at 11 bases. CDR3 length: 18 residues. Looked up from germline, CDR1 is MNHNS and CDR2 is SASEGT. Losses at the gene ends were 3 bases for V and 3 bases for J; bases not matched to a gene: 13. The CDR3 loop is CASSEVNLGLAGFYEQYF. The CDR3 DNA follows: TGTGCCAGCAGTGAGGTTAATCTCGGACTAGCGGGCTTCTACGAGCAGTACTTC.

This clone has only a few counts. The chain is built from TRBV6-5 and TRBJ2-1; 13 bases align to TRBD2. The V gene end was trimmed by 6 bases and the J gene end by 7 bases; junction bases not matched to a gene: 6. The CDR3 is made up of 15 amino acids. Germline CDR1 MNHEY, CDR2 SVGAGI. CDR3 nucleotides: TGTGCCAGCAGCCTTGGACTAGCGGGAGAGAATGAGCAGTTCTTC. Residues: CASSLGLAGENEQFF.

In this sample, this clone turned up a few times. The chain is built from TRBV18 and TRBJ1-4, with 8 bases identical to TRBD1. Germline V lookup: CDR1 KGHSH, CDR2 LQKENI. The CDR3 totals 17 residues. V lost 3 bases to trimming and J lost 8 bases; unmatched junction nucleotides: 14. The CDR3 is CASSPSQGAAIVEKLFF. The CDR3 region has the DNA TGTGCCAGCTCACCCTCCCAGGGGGCAGCCATAGTGGAAAAACTGTTTTTT.

The V call is TRBV6-2 or TRBV6-3, the J call TRBJ1-1; TRBD1 might be the D (5 bases). CDR1 and CDR2 (germline): MNHEY, SVGEGT. V was clipped by 3 bases and J by 3 bases, with 17 bases between them. CDR3 size: 16 residues. CDR3 region: CASSYILAGSDTEAFF. In DNA, the CDR3 is TGTGCCAGCAGTTATATACTTGCAGGGTCGGACACTGAAGCTTTCTTT.

The chain joins TRBV28 to TRBJ2-7; 8 positions match TRBD1. This CDR3 is 15 amino acids long. The germline V gene has CDR1 MDHEN and CDR2 SYDVKM. V was pared by 6 bases and J by 0 bases, with 7 bases of the junction left unmatched. CDR3 nucleotides: TGTGCCAGCAGCGCAGGGGGCGATAGCTCCTACGAGCAGTACTTC. Protein product: CASSAGGDSSYEQYF.

This clone was seen only once. The J gene is TRBJ1-3, the V gene TRBV5-6, with a weak D call TRBD1 (5 bases). From germline, CDR1 is SGHDT and CDR2 YYEEEE. The CDR3 consists of 13 residues. The germline V and J ends were trimmed by 6 bases and 8 bases, with 15 bases remaining between them. The CDR3 region is CASTLGGADTIYF. DNA for the CDR3: TGTGCCAGCACCCTAGGCGGGGCAGACACCATATATTTT.

This chain links TRBV21-1 with TRBJ1-2. TRBV21-1 is a recognized pseudogene. The CDR3 has 16 residues. The CDR3 DNA reads TGTGCCAGCAGCAAAGGAAGGGTCGCGGGGGGGTATGGCTACACCTTC. Translation: CASSKGRVAGGYGYTF.

With respect to this clone: Germline and junction disagree at one end, which may indicate a read error. CDR3 sequence: CASSDGQGGTPGF. CDR3 DNA: TGTGCCAGCAGTGACGGACAGGGGGGGACTCCGGGTTTC. This chain joins TRBV6-1 and TRBJ1-3, with 10 bases lining up with TRBD1. CDR1 is MNHNS and CDR2 is SASEGT in the germline V gene. The CDR3 length is 13 residues.

The chain employs TRBV2 and TRBJ2-3; D is possibly TRBD2 (5 bases). V dropped 7 bases and J dropped 2 bases, with 10 bases sitting between them. CDR1 and CDR2 (germline): SNHLY, FYNNEI. This CDR3 contains 13 residues. CDR3 amino acids: CASNPTNTDTQYF. CDR3 in DNA: TGTGCCAGCAACCCGACTAACACAGATACGCAGTATTTT.

This chain joins TRBV7-6 and TRBJ2-7; tentative D call: TRBD1 (5 bases). The CDR3 length is 13 residues. CDR1 SGHVS and CDR2 FNYEAQ come from the germline V gene. V was cut by 5 bases and J by 6 bases, with 14 bases left in between. The CDR3 protein is CASSENLGAEQYF. The CDR3, as DNA: TGTGCCAGCAGCGAGAATCTAGGGGCCGAGCAGTACTTC.

This clone was picked up a small number of times. The chain employs TRBV18 and TRBJ1-1; unclear D gene. From germline, CDR1 is KGHSH and CDR2 LQKENI. V shed 3 bases and J shed 3 bases, with 14 bases lying between them. This CDR3 contains 15 residues. CDR3 in amino acids: CASSPFSLRDTEAFF. DNA for the CDR3: TGTGCCAGCTCACCGTTCTCGCTGAGGGACACTGAAGCTTTCTTT.

V gene TRBV5-8 combines with J gene TRBJ1-5; D gene unclear. This CDR3 contains 15 residues. Germline V gene lookup returns CDR1 SGHTS and CDR2 YDEGEE. V was trimmed by 4 bases and J by 4 bases, leaving 15 bases between them. CDR3 DNA sequence: TGTGCCAGCAGCCAGAGGGCTGCGGGGAATCAGCCCCAGCATTTT. Translated: CASSQRAAGNQPQHF.

The chain is built from TRBV11-2 and TRBJ2-2; 9 positions match TRBD2. V lost 3 bases and J lost 4; bases outside the gene matches: 3. CDR1 is SGHAT and CDR2 is FQNNGV in the germline V gene. The CDR3 covers 15 residues. CDR3: CASSFAGGLTGELFF. In DNA, the CDR3 is TGTGCCAGCAGCTTTGCGGGAGGGCTCACCGGGGAGCTGTTTTTT. The full variable domain, in which reference TRBV11-2 and TRBJ2-2 provide the parts outside the CDR3, is EAGVAQSPRYKIIEKRQSVAFWCNPISGHATLYWYQQILGQGPKLLIQFQNNGVVDDSQLPKDRFSAERLKGVDSTLKIQPAKLEDSAVYLCASSFAGGLTGELFFGEGSRLTVL.

The chain carries TRBV12-3 or TRBV12-4 and TRBJ2-2; possible D gene TRBD2, 5 bases. V gave up 2 bases and J gave up 9 bases, with 10 bases separating them. The CDR3 has 13 amino acids. The CDR3 protein is CASSLLLVWELFF. DNA for the CDR3: TGTGCCAGCAGTTTACTACTAGTCTGGGAGCTGTTTTTT.

The CDR3 protein is CASTREGYEQYF. In DNA form, the CDR3 reads TGTGCCAGCACCCGGGAGGGCTACGAGCAGTACTTC. This chain joins TRBV7-9 and TRBJ2-7, with TRBD2 matching 8 bases. Per the germline V gene, CDR1 is SEHNR and CDR2 is FQNEAQ (reference sequence). After removal of 7 bases from V and 3 bases from J, the junction contained 2 bases not matched to a gene. This CDR3 contains 12 residues.

The chain has TRBV7-9 and TRBJ2-3, with 8 bases lining up with TRBD2. Germline V gene sequence: CDR1 SEHNR, CDR2 FQNEAQ (reference sequence). Losses at the gene ends were 4 bases for V and 2 bases for J; bases not matched to a gene: 8. This CDR3 is built from 16 residues. CDR3 sequence: CASSSLAGWDTDTQYF. The CDR3, as DNA: TGTGCCAGCAGCTCGTTAGCGGGATGGGACACAGATACGCAGTATTTT. Full variable domain (remainder filled in from reference TRBV7-9 and TRBJ2-3): DTGVSQNPRHKITKRGQNVTFRCDPISEHNRLYWYRQTLGQGPEFLTYFQNEAQLEKSRLLSDRFSAERPKGSFSTLEIQRTEQGDSAMYLCASSSLAGWDTDTQYFGPGTRLTVL.

This chain joins TRBV3-1 (or the pseudogene TRBV3-2) and TRBJ2-1; possibly TRBD2 for D (6 bases). The CDR3 is made up of 15 amino acids. V dropped 3 bases and J dropped 3 bases, with 12 bases sitting between them. Germline lookup yields CDR1 LGHDT and CDR2 YNNKEL (reference sequence). The CDR3 nucleotides read TGTGCCAGCAGCCAGAGGCGGGGCGACTACAATGAGCAGTTCTTC. Its translation is CASSQRRGDYNEQFF.

This chain links TRBV5-1 with TRBJ1-3; no definite D call. The CDR3 covers 15 residues. The V and J ends lost 0 bases and 1 base respectively, with 8 bases between them. Germline V gene data show CDR1 as SGHRS and CDR2 as YFSETQ. The CDR3 loop is CASSLDRRSGNTIYF. The CDR3 DNA follows: TGCGCCAGCAGCTTGGATCGGAGATCTGGAAACACCATATATTTT.

A few counts support this clone. This chain joins TRBV11-2 and TRBJ1-1; D may be TRBD1 (6 bases). V was cut by 7 bases and J by 4 bases, with 19 bases left in between. The CDR3 loop spans 15 amino acids. CDR1 is SGHAT, CDR2 FQNNGV, per germline. The CDR3 sequence is CASNHNRQAFTEAFF. Here the CDR3 DNA reads TGTGCCAGCAACCATAATCGACAGGCTTTCACTGAAGCTTTCTTT.